The 16 T cell receptor beta chains given below trace back to one sample, sequenced in a study of blood T cells in healthy people across ages (dated by TCRdb to between 2015 and 2017). Library prep was done by 5' RACE. Instrument on record: Illumina HiSeq 2500. The second PCR ran for roughly 7 to 12 cycles and used a J-beta primer mix along with a sample-barcoded 5' primer. In TCRdb, the public reads were trimmed at Q25 with fastp and aligned with MiXCR, with productive beta chains retained. Identical CDR3 protein sequences are pooled into one entry, listed with their most common genes and DNA. The sample table lists about 560,000 distinct CDR3 sequences, around 27% of them with a count of one. The top ten constitute approximately 3.6% of the sample. This sample was also put to use in a study of T cells of mothers and their children.

Sequencing used blood. These receptors originate from a boy aged 2-15 years in good health.

This chain uses TRBV19 with TRBJ1-1, with 10 bases identical to TRBD1. The germline V gene has CDR1 LNHDA and CDR2 SQIVND (reference sequence). This CDR3 region has 13 residues. Trimming took 7 bases from V and 4 from J; bases not matched to a gene: 3. The DNA of the CDR3 is TGTGCCAGTAAGGACAGGGGGGGCACTGAAGCTTTCTTT. This sequence encodes CASKDRGGTEAFF. Together with reference TRBV19 and TRBJ1-1, the CDR3 gives the full variable domain: DGGITQSPKYLFRKEGQNVTLSCEQNLNHDAMYWYRQDPGQGLRLIYYSQIVNDFQKGDIAEGYSVSREKKESFPLTVTSAQKNPTAFYLCASKDRGGTEAFFGQGTRLTVV.

This clonotype showed up just a few times. The chain combines TRBV10-3 with TRBJ2-3, with 7 bases that match TRBD1. The ends lost 2 bases at V and 1 base at J; junction bases unmatched: 3. CDR3 length: 15 residues. The germline CDR1 and CDR2 sequences are ENHRY and SYGVKD. The CDR3 nucleotides are TGTGCCATCAGTGAGCGCACAGGGGGCACAGATACGCAGTATTTT. Protein sequence: CAISERTGGTDTQYF.

This clonotype was seen more than once but under ten times. This chain joins TRBV5-1 and TRBJ1-3; D not certain. Germline V gene sequence: CDR1 SGHRS, CDR2 YFSETQ. The V and J ends lost 5 bases and 0 bases respectively, with 12 bases between them. The CDR3 has 15 residues. The CDR3 reads CASSSSGHSGNTIYF. DNA for the CDR3: TGCGCCAGCAGTTCCTCCGGCCACTCTGGAAACACCATATATTTT.

The chain's CDR3 is CSARDLTAYGAKNIQYF. Written as DNA, the CDR3 is TGCAGTGCTAGAGATCTTACGGCCTATGGGGCCAAAAACATTCAGTACTTC. The V and J genes are TRBV20-1 and TRBJ2-4; D not certain. V shed 0 bases and J shed 1 base, with 16 bases lying between them. The germline V gene encodes CDR1 DFQATT and CDR2 SNEGSKA (reference sequence). This CDR3 has 17 amino acids.

The chain is built from TRBV15 and TRBJ2-7, with D maybe TRBD1 (5 bases). The germline gives CDR1 LNHNV, CDR2 YYDKDF (reference sequence). Trimming pared 0 bases from V and 5 bases from J, leaving 14 bases between. The CDR3 is 15 residues long. CDR3 in DNA: TGTGCCACCAGCAGAGATGGGCAGGGAAACGACGAGCAGTACTTC. This sequence encodes CATSRDGQGNDEQYF. Combining the CDR3 with reference TRBV15 and TRBJ2-7 gives the whole variable domain DAMVIQNPRYQVTQFGKPVTLSCSQTLNHNVMYWYQQKSSQAPKLLFHYYDKDFNNEADTPDNFQSRRPNTSFCFLDIRSPGLGDTAMYLCATSRDGQGNDEQYFGPGTRLTVT.

This chain links TRBV27 with TRBJ2-5, with 7 bases matching TRBD2. From germline, CDR1 is MNHEY and CDR2 SMNVEV (reference sequence). The CDR3 runs 15 residues. V lost 3 bases to trimming and J lost 0 bases; unmatched junction nucleotides: 4. This CDR3 is CASSLRERYQETQYF. CDR3 nucleotide sequence: TGTGCCAGCAGTTTGCGGGAGCGGTACCAAGAGACCCAGTACTTC.

The chain combines TRBV2 with TRBJ2-5; possibly TRBD2 for D (5 bases). Germline V CDR1 and CDR2: SNHLY, FYNNEI. Trimming stripped 6 bases from V and 5 bases from J, with 16 bases between. The CDR3 loop spans 14 amino acids. This CDR3 reads CASSAGLLRETQYF. The DNA of the CDR3 is TGTGCCAGCAGCGCAGGACTCCTTCGTGAGACCCAGTACTTC.

This clonotype was detected a few times. The chain recombines TRBV3-1 with TRBJ2-3, with TRBD2 matching over 7 bases. With V trimmed by 1 base and J by 14 bases, 6 bases remained unmatched. The CDR3 spans 12 residues. The V gene's germline CDR1 is LGHDT and CDR2 YNNKEL (reference sequence). CDR3 bases: TGTGCCAGCAGCCAAGGACCGACTAGCCCGTATTTT. It encodes CASSQGPTSPYF.

V and J are TRBV4-1 and TRBJ1-1; 9 positions match TRBD1. After removal of 6 bases from V and 5 bases from J, the junction contained 4 bases not matched to a gene. Germline values: CDR1 MGHRA, CDR2 YSYEKL. The length of the CDR3 is 13 residues. The CDR3 spells CASRQTGGTEAFF. As DNA, the CDR3 is TGCGCCAGCAGGCAGACAGGGGGAACTGAAGCTTTCTTT.

A note on this clonotype: Relative to the germline gene, one junction end is altered; a read error may explain this. The rearrangement joins TRBV6-6 to TRBJ1-2; D gene uncertain. Germline V gene data show CDR1 as MNHNY and CDR2 as SVGAGI (reference sequence). The CDR3 is made up of 14 amino acids. The CDR3 DNA reads TGTGCCAGCAGTTACGAGGGAGCTAACTATGGCTACCCCTTC. Encoded protein: CASSYEGANYGYPF.

The chain uses TRBV3-1 and TRBJ2-7; no clear D. The length of the CDR3 is 15 residues. Germline assignment: CDR1 LGHDT and CDR2 YNNKEL (reference sequence). Trimming pared 6 bases from V and 3 bases from J, leaving 18 bases between. CDR3 loop: CASSSSPADLYEQYF. The CDR3 bases are TGTGCCAGCAGTTCATCCCCCGCGGATCTCTACGAGCAGTACTTC.

This clonotype was seen more than once but under ten times. The gene calls are TRBV12-3 or TRBV12-4 and TRBJ1-5; D is ambiguous. The germline V and J ends were trimmed by 5 bases and 1 base, with 12 bases remaining between them. The CDR3 extends over 15 amino acids. In DNA form, the CDR3 reads TGTGCCAGCAGTGCCCACGGGGAGAGCAATCAGCCCCAGCATTTT. Residues: CASSAHGESNQPQHF.

The genes are TRBV10-3 and TRBJ2-4, with TRBD1 matching 8 bases. The CDR3 loop spans 14 amino acids. After removal of 4 bases from V and 1 base from J, the junction contained 0 bases not matched to a gene. The germline CDR1 and CDR2 sequences are ENHRY and SYGVKD. The CDR3 protein is CAISGDRAKNIQYF. The CDR3 DNA is TGTGCCATCAGTGGGGACAGGGCCAAAAACATTCAGTACTTC.

The chain has TRBV12-3 or TRBV12-4 and TRBJ1-2; D possibly corresponds to TRBD1 (5 bases). V was trimmed by 3 bases and J by 8 bases, leaving 10 bases between them. This CDR3 comprises 12 residues. The CDR3 reads CASSFSGFGYTF. As DNA, the CDR3 is TGTGCCAGCAGTTTTTCAGGGTTCGGCTACACCTTC.

The chain has TRBV7-9 and TRBJ2-5, with D tentatively TRBD1 or TRBD2 (6 bases each). V lost 5 bases to trimming and J lost 3 bases, with 19 bases between them. The CDR3 runs 16 residues. Germline loops: CDR1 SEHNR, CDR2 FQNEAQ (reference sequence). The CDR3 DNA reads as TGTGCCAGCAGCGAAAACACAGGGCGCGGGAAAGAGACCCAGTACTTC. Encoded protein: CASSENTGRGKETQYF.

This sequence joins TRBV5-6 and TRBJ2-7, with 8 positions matching TRBD2. This CDR3 spans 15 amino acids. V lost 4 bases to trimming and J lost 4 bases; unmatched junction nucleotides: 10. Germline V CDR1 and CDR2: SGHDT, YYEEEE. The CDR3: CASSPPGGSGYEQYF. CDR3 in DNA: TGTGCCAGCAGCCCCCCGGGGGGGAGTGGGTACGAGCAGTACTTC.